This T cell receptor beta chain was retrieved from a study of blood T cell repertoires in COVID-19. Overall study context: PBMCs, B-cell-depleted T cells, or T cells were the source of the cDNA or gDNA that made up the material.

Worth noting for this clone: The same CDR3 also results from other DNA sequences found in this sample.

CDR3 size: 13 residues. Trimming left V 3 bases short and J 1 base short, with 6 bases between. Germline values: CDR1 LNHDA, CDR2 SQIVND (reference sequence). As processed by the authors: Estimates of nucleated cell counts were drawn from the amplification of reference gene primers. The assay was immunoSEQ multiplex PCR, and TCRdb's table has in-frame clones only and misses some. The V and J calls and the clone size are those of that table, but D and trimming were determined from the DNA. In the table there are 150,000 to 200,000 clones, less than 90% of which are singletons. The sequence came from a man aged 65-85 years with active or convalescent COVID-19. The chain uses TRBV19 and TRBJ1-1, with no clear D. The sample taken for sequencing was peripheral blood. CDR3 bases: TGTGCCAGTAGTATTCAGAAGAACACTGAAGCTTTCTTT. It translates to CASSIQKNTEAFF.